The 8 T cell receptor beta chains below all came from one sample that was sequenced in a study of T cells in women clearing cervical HPV infection. Produced via immunoSEQ multiplex PCR; TCRdb's table is partial and in-frame only. The data include 30,000 to 45,000 clones; the top ten clones carry roughly 4%. Specimen: blood buffy coat. The receptors shown here come from a woman aged 18 to 75 with a cervical HPV16 infection that either progressed to CIN3+ or cleared (not recorded which).

CDR3 sequence: CASSLGFGWLYGYTF. The covered CDR3 bases are TGTGCCAGCAGCTTAGGGTTCGGGTGGCTATATGGC. V and J are TRBV7-2 and TRBJ1-2; D is undetermined. The CDR3 extends 3 residues past the end of the read, so its final part is completed from the germline J gene. The CDR3 spans 15 residues. V lost 1 base to trimming and J lost 5 bases, with 14 bases between them. CDR1 SGHTA and CDR2 FQGNSA come from the germline V gene.

On this clone: The CDR3 goes on 3 residues after the read ends, and that part is filled in from the germline J gene. J is TRBJ1-1 and V is TRBV7-2, with no clear D. The germline V gene encodes CDR1 SGHTA and CDR2 FQGNSA. The CDR3 consists of 13 residues. V lost 3 bases to trimming and J lost 5 bases, with 10 bases between them. The DNA read from the CDR3 is TGTGCCAGCAGCTTCTCGGTCGGGACTGAA. Protein product: CASSFSVGTE. The complete CDR3 sequence is CASSFSVGTEAFF.

In regard to this clone: The DNA ends 3 residues before the CDR3 does, and the rest of the CDR3 is filled in from the germline J gene. This chain joins TRBV9 and TRBJ2-1, with 10 bases that match TRBD2. This CDR3 has 16 residues. CDR1 and CDR2 from the germline V gene are SGDLS and YYNGEE. V gave up 7 bases and J gave up 6 bases; unmatched junction bases: 13. CDR3 DNA, as far as it was read: TGTGCCAGCTCAACTCCAGCGGGAGGGTTGGGCAATGAG. Amino acid sequence: CASSTPAGGLGNE. The full CDR3 sequence reads CASSTPAGGLGNEQFF.

CDR3 amino acids: CASSETWGGPDTQYF. The CDR3 bases that were read are TGTGCCAGCAGCGAGACGTGGGGGGGACCAGATACG. The chain has TRBV11-3 and TRBJ2-3; TRBD2 matches 7 bases. With the read ending 3 residues before the CDR3 end, the germline J gene is used to fill in that end. The CDR3 contains 15 residues. The J segment lost 4 bases and the V segment lost 5 bases, leaving 9 bases of the junction unmatched. Germline V gene sequence: CDR1 SGHNT, CDR2 YENEEA.

With respect to this clone: The DNA ends 3 residues before the CDR3 does, and the rest of the CDR3 is filled in from the germline J gene. V is TRBV20-1 and J is TRBJ2-5; 9 nucleotides agree with TRBD1. Germline V gene lookup returns CDR1 DFQATT and CDR2 SNEGSKA (reference sequence). With 3 bases clipped from V and 7 bases from J, the junction kept 3 bases outside the gene matches. There are 12 residues in the CDR3. CDR3 DNA (partial): TGCAGTGCTAGTGAGGACAGGGGGACC. The encoded protein is CSASEDRGT. The full-length CDR3 reads as CSASEDRGTQYF.

Partial CDR3 DNA: TGTGCCAGCAGCTCCTCCTTAAGGGGCACAGATACG. Translation: CASSSSLRGTDT. The complete CDR3 sequence is CASSSSLRGTDTQYF. The chain carries TRBV11-2 and TRBJ2-3, with unresolved D. Coverage ceases 3 residues before the CDR3 finishes, and the germline J gene fills in the end. The CDR3 length is 15 residues. Germline lookup yields CDR1 SGHAT and CDR2 FQNNGV. Trimming stripped 4 bases from V and 1 base from J, with 12 bases between.

Note on this clone: Read coverage stops 3 residues before the CDR3 terminus; the germline J gene supplies the remainder. The rearrangement uses TRBV27 and TRBJ2-2; the D gene is possibly TRBD2 (5 bases). The CDR3 sequence is 15 residues long. Germline CDR1 reads MNHEY; CDR2 reads SMNVEV (reference sequence). The V and J ends lost 7 bases and 1 base respectively, with 13 bases between them. CDR3 bases read: TGTGCCAGCACCCCCTGGGCGGGGAACACCGGGGAG. Its translation is CASTPWAGNTGE. The complete CDR3 reads CASTPWAGNTGELFF.

A note on this clone: The CDR3 end falls 3 residues outside the read, so it is completed with the germline J gene. The chain links TRBV20-1 to TRBJ2-1; 8 nucleotides match TRBD1. The CDR3 sequence is 14 residues long. The germline V gene encodes CDR1 DFQATT and CDR2 SNEGSKA (reference sequence). V shed 5 bases, J shed 6 bases, and the junction held 9 bases outside the gene matches. CDR3 in amino acids: CSARRQGIGNEQFF. CDR3 bases read: TGCAGTGCTCGCAGACAGGGGATAGGCAATGAG.